The TCR beta chain described here comes from a study of tumor-infiltrating lymphocytes in primary liver carcinoma. Study-wide points: Tumor top-250-clone fraction significantly exceeded that of blood (p = 0.039).

This clonotype was recorded a few times. Its antigen remains unidentified. Starting material of 500 ng total RNA yielded TCR beta cDNA via a constant-region primer. Modified slightly, ARM-PCR produced TCR beta libraries over three nested multiplex PCR rounds. TCRdb used MiXCR to reprocess the multiplex PCR reads, holding one entry per CDR3 protein. The sample holds 300,000 to 400,000 distinct CDR3 sequences, about 61% seen once. Blood RNA came from unsorted whole blood; germline DNA was also extracted. Material for sequencing was peripheral blood. This receptor was obtained from a man aged 40-50 years with primary liver carcinoma and hepatitis B virus infection.

Here the CDR3 reads CASSQDRVPETQYF. CDR3 nucleotide sequence: TGCGCCAGCAGCCAAGATAGAGTTCCAGAGACCCAGTACTTC. This chain joins TRBV4-1 and TRBJ2-5, with D uncertain. Germline loops: CDR1 MGHRA, CDR2 YSYEKL. CDR3 length equals 14 residues. V was trimmed by 0 bases and J by 4 bases, leaving 9 bases between them.